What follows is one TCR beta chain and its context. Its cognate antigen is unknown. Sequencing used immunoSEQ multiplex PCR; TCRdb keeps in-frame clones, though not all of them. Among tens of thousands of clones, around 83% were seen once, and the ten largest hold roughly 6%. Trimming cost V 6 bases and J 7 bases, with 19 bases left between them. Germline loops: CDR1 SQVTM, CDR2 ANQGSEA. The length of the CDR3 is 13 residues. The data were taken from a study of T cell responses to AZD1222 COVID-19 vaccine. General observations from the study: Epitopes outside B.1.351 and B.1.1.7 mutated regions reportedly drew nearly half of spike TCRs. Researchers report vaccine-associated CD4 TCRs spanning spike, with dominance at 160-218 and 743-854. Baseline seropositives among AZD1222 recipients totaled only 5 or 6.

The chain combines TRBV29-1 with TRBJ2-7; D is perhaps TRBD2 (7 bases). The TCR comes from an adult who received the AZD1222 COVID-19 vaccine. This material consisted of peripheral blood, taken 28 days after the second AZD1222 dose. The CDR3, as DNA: TGCAGCGTCCGAACGGGGGGCCAGGGGGAGCAGTACTTC. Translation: CSVRTGGQGEQYF.